These 26 T cell receptor beta chains were sequenced from one sample in a study of blood T cell repertoires in COVID-19. Sequencing was performed with immunoSEQ multiplex PCR; in TCRdb, only in-frame clones are kept and a portion is missing. This sample yields around 500,000 clones, of which 70% to 90% are seen a single time; 1.5% to 2% belongs to the top ten. Sequencing input: PBMCs or T cells enriched from blood (not recorded which). The receptors shown here come from a woman aged 40 to 50 who had recovered from COVID-19.

This clone was seen just once. The chain carries TRBV18 and TRBJ1-2, with 7 positions matching TRBD1. This CDR3 has 15 amino acids. CDR1 is KGHSH, CDR2 LQKENI, per germline. The V gene end was trimmed by 3 bases and the J gene end by 2 bases; junction bases not matched to a gene: 6. CDR3 in DNA: TGTGCCAGCTCACCCGGGACAGAACTCAACTATGGCTACACCTTC. Protein sequence: CASSPGTELNYGYTF.

The chain carries TRBV11-3 and TRBJ2-7, with TRBD1 matching 10 bases. The V segment lost 5 bases and the J segment 3 bases; nucleotides outside the gene matches: 7. Germline V gene lookup returns CDR1 SGHNT and CDR2 YENEEA. This CDR3 comprises 15 residues. CDR3: CASSAQGQGLYEQYF. The CDR3, as DNA: TGTGCCAGCAGCGCACAGGGACAGGGGCTCTACGAGCAGTACTTC.

The gene calls are TRBV10-2 and TRBJ2-3; 7 bases match TRBD1. V trimming: 5 bases; J trimming: 6 bases; junction bases outside the gene matches: 8. Per the germline V gene, CDR1 is WSHSY and CDR2 is SAAADI. This CDR3 region has 14 residues. The CDR3 is CASSKNRGGDTQYF. CDR3 DNA: TGCGCCAGCAGTAAAAACAGGGGTGGGGATACGCAGTATTTT.

V is TRBV3-1 (or the pseudogene TRBV3-2) and J is TRBJ2-7, with D tentatively TRBD1 (6 bases). This CDR3 spans 15 amino acids. The V gene's germline CDR1 is LGHDT and CDR2 YNNKEL (reference sequence). V was clipped by 4 bases and J by 2 bases, with 15 bases between them. CDR3 residues: CASSRRQDNPYEQYF. In nucleotides, the CDR3 is TGTGCCAGCAGCCGCAGACAGGATAATCCCTACGAGCAGTACTTC.

This sequence joins TRBV18 and TRBJ2-5; no clear D gene. Trimming took off 4 bases at V and 0 bases at J, with 6 bases between the two ends. The CDR3 runs to 13 residues. The germline V gene encodes CDR1 KGHSH and CDR2 LQKENI. The CDR3 nucleotides are TGTGCCAGCTCACTCCCGTACCAAGAGACCCAGTACTTC. It specifies CASSLPYQETQYF.

The V call is TRBV10-3, the J call TRBJ2-3; D remains ambiguous. This CDR3 comprises 12 residues. CDR1 and CDR2 (germline): ENHRY, SYGVKD. Trimming stripped 3 bases from V and 6 bases from J, with 7 bases between. The CDR3 DNA reads as TGTGCCATCAGTGACTCGTCGGATACGCAGTATTTT. Encoded protein: CAISDSSDTQYF.

The table lists this clone with a few counts. The chain employs TRBV4-3 and TRBJ2-7; 8 nucleotides agree with TRBD2. Looked up from germline, CDR1 is LGHNA and CDR2 is YSLEER. This CDR3 has 17 residues. Germline trimming cut 0 bases from V and 1 base from J; bases unmatched to any gene: 8. Here the CDR3 DNA reads TGCGCCAGCAGCCAAGATAGGGGCGGGAGGCTTTCCTACGAGCAGTACTTC. The encoded protein is CASSQDRGGRLSYEQYF.

This sequence joins TRBV12-3 or TRBV12-4 and TRBJ1-1; D uncertain. The CDR3 extends over 12 amino acids. V lost 7 bases to trimming and J lost 10 bases, with 16 bases between them. The CDR3 is CASTGEAGLAFF. The CDR3 DNA reads TGTGCCAGCACCGGAGAAGCGGGGTTAGCTTTCTTT.

The chain uses TRBV4-3 and TRBJ1-2; D may be TRBD1 (5 bases). Trimming left V 4 bases short and J 1 base short, with 13 bases between. Germline CDR1 and CDR2: LGHNA and YSLEER. The length of the CDR3 is 15 residues. The CDR3 DNA follows: TGCGCCAGCAGCCGCCAGCCCAGGGATAACTATGGCTACACCTTC. It translates to CASSRQPRDNYGYTF.

The J gene is TRBJ2-1, the V gene TRBV5-1; TRBD2 agrees at 9 bases. Germline CDR1 and CDR2: SGHRS and YFSETQ. This CDR3 comprises 13 residues. Germline trimming cut 2 bases from V and 15 bases from J; bases unmatched to any gene: 9. The CDR3 bases are TGCGCCAGCAGCTTTAGGACTAGCGCCGTAGCGTTCTTC. Protein: CASSFRTSAVAFF.

V gene TRBV19 combines with J gene TRBJ1-4; D uncertain. CDR3 size: 13 residues. CDR1 is LNHDA and CDR2 is SQIVND in the germline V gene (reference sequence). Trimming left V 3 bases short and J 8 bases short, with 10 bases between. As DNA, the CDR3 is TGTGCCAGTAGTATCTTCGTTCGGGAAAAACTGTTTTTT. Translated: CASSIFVREKLFF.

This clone was seen once. The V call is TRBV15, the J call TRBJ2-5, with 10 bases lining up with TRBD2. V trimming: 5 bases; J trimming: 5 bases; junction bases outside the gene matches: 5. In germline, CDR1 is LNHNV, CDR2 YYDKDF (reference sequence). The CDR3 runs 14 residues. CDR3 sequence reads: CATSRGSGRETQYF. The DNA of the CDR3 is TGTGCCACCAGCCGCGGTAGCGGGAGGGAGACCCAGTACTTC.

This CDR3 is CASSANKGEKLFF. Here the CDR3 DNA reads TGTGCCAGCAGTGCGAATAAGGGGGAAAAACTGTTTTTT. This chain links TRBV2 with TRBJ1-4; D may be TRBD1 (5 bases). V lost 4 bases to trimming and J lost 8 bases, with 11 bases between them. The CDR3 is made up of 13 amino acids. The V gene's germline CDR1 is SNHLY and CDR2 FYNNEI.

The chain joins TRBV11-3 to TRBJ1-2, with D unresolved. CDR1 and CDR2 from the germline V gene are SGHNT and YENEEA. V lost 1 base and J lost 3, with 15 bases in between. This CDR3 region has 16 residues. The CDR3 loop reads CASSLVLGGRDYGYTF. In DNA, the CDR3 is TGTGCCAGCAGCTTAGTTTTGGGAGGCCGCGACTATGGCTACACCTTC.

This CDR3 reads CASSLSTGSDTEAFF. The CDR3 region has the DNA TGTGCCAGCAGTTTATCTACCGGGTCGGACACTGAAGCTTTCTTT. The chain uses TRBV27 and TRBJ1-1; unclear D gene. Per germline, CDR1 MNHEY and CDR2 SMNVEV (reference sequence). CDR3 length: 15 amino acids. Trimming removed 0 bases from V and 3 bases from J, with 11 bases in between.

The rearrangement links TRBV6-2 or TRBV6-3 to TRBJ2-5; 8 positions match TRBD2. This CDR3 is 17 amino acids long. The J segment lost 1 base and the V segment lost 0 bases, leaving 7 bases of the junction unmatched. CDR1 is MNHEY and CDR2 is SVGEGT in the germline V gene. The CDR3 sequence: CASSYSPQREPQETQYF. The CDR3 bases are TGTGCCAGCAGTTACTCGCCACAGCGGGAGCCCCAAGAGACCCAGTACTTC.

The chain recombines TRBV5-1 with TRBJ2-1; 9 bases are shared with TRBD1. The CDR3 is 15 residues long. The V and J ends lost 9 bases and 7 bases, in that order; junction bases with no gene match: 14. Germline V gene lookup returns CDR1 SGHRS and CDR2 YFSETQ. This CDR3 reads CATNRGDRVGNEQFF. The CDR3, as DNA: TGCGCCACCAATAGGGGGGACAGGGTTGGTAATGAGCAGTTCTTC.

The chain joins TRBV4-1 to TRBJ1-5; possible D gene TRBD1, 6 bases. Trimming removed 4 bases from V and 1 base from J, with 17 bases in between. The CDR3 runs to 17 residues. Germline-derived CDR1 and CDR2 are MGHRA and YSYEKL. CDR3 protein: CASSLASGGASNQPQHF. The CDR3 bases are TGCGCCAGCAGCCTAGCCTCGGGGGGGGCGAGCAATCAGCCCCAGCATTTT.

V is TRBV19 and J is TRBJ1-2; 10 bases agree with TRBD1. The CDR3 totals 14 residues. Germline V gene data show CDR1 as LNHDA and CDR2 as SQIVND (reference sequence). Trimming took 7 bases from V and 5 from J; bases not matched to a gene: 7. CDR3 coding DNA: TGTGCCAGTACCCCGACAGGGGGCAAGTATGGCTACACCTTC. This translates into CASTPTGGKYGYTF.

The V gene is TRBV27, the J gene TRBJ2-1; possible D gene TRBD1, 5 bases. This CDR3 is built from 14 residues. Trimming shortened V by 4 bases and J by 3 bases, and 10 bases separated the two germline ends. Germline V gene data show CDR1 as MNHEY and CDR2 as SMNVEV (reference sequence). The CDR3 loop is CASSSETVYNEQFF. In DNA, the CDR3 is TGTGCCAGCAGTTCAGAGACAGTCTACAATGAGCAGTTCTTC.

The V call is TRBV6-1, the J call TRBJ2-2; tentative D call: TRBD1 (6 bases). The CDR3 has 17 residues. V dropped 4 bases and J dropped 1 base, with 16 bases sitting between them. The germline V gene has CDR1 MNHNS and CDR2 SASEGT. The CDR3 protein is CASSAPPGQQNTGELFF. The CDR3 DNA sequence: TGTGCCAGCAGTGCCCCCCCGGGACAACAGAACACCGGGGAGCTGTTTTTT.

V is TRBV7-9 and J is TRBJ2-7; TRBD2 might be the D (6 bases). V lost 1 base, J lost 6 bases, and 13 bases lay in between. Looked up from germline, CDR1 is SEHNR and CDR2 is FQNEAQ (reference sequence). The length of the CDR3 is 14 residues. The CDR3 protein is CASSLGLGTSEQYF. The CDR3 DNA follows: TGTGCCAGCAGCTTAGGTCTTGGGACTTCCGAGCAGTACTTC. Combining the CDR3 with reference TRBV7-9 and TRBJ2-7 gives the whole variable domain DTGVSQNPRHKITKRGQNVTFRCDPISEHNRLYWYRQTLGQGPEFLTYFQNEAQLEKSRLLSDRFSAERPKGSFSTLEIQRTEQGDSAMYLCASSLGLGTSEQYFGPGTRLTVT.

V is TRBV5-1 and J is TRBJ2-3; no definite D call. The CDR3 runs 15 residues. V gave up 6 bases and J gave up 6 bases, with 20 bases separating them. Germline loops: CDR1 SGHRS, CDR2 YFSETQ. In DNA, the CDR3 is TGCGCCAGCAACCCCATTGGGCTCGGCCTCGATACGCAGTATTTT. The encoded protein is CASNPIGLGLDTQYF.

The chain is built from TRBV7-2 and TRBJ2-7; possible D gene TRBD1, 5 bases. Germline-derived CDR1 and CDR2 are SGHTA and FQGNSA. This CDR3 region has 14 residues. V lost 4 bases, J lost 3 bases, and 13 bases lay in between. The CDR3 here is CASSSPDSLYEQYF. The CDR3 DNA is TGTGCCAGCAGCTCCCCCGACAGCCTCTACGAGCAGTACTTC.

The chain employs TRBV18 and TRBJ1-1, with D tentatively TRBD1 (5 bases). The CDR3 has 14 residues. V dropped 8 bases and J dropped 3 bases, with 16 bases sitting between them. Per the germline V gene, CDR1 is KGHSH and CDR2 is LQKENI. The CDR3 nucleotides read TGTGCCAGCCATCCGACAGAAAGGTACACTGAAGCTTTCTTT. This translates into CASHPTERYTEAFF.

This clone has more than one count but fewer than ten. The rearrangement uses TRBV9 and TRBJ1-1; D ambiguous. This CDR3 spans 15 amino acids. The V gene's germline CDR1 is SGDLS and CDR2 YYNGEE. Trimming took off 4 bases at V and 4 bases at J, with 17 bases between the two ends. CDR3 coding DNA: TGTGCCAGCAGCCCCTCGGGTCCGAGATTCACTGAAGCTTTCTTT. Its protein product is CASSPSGPRFTEAFF.